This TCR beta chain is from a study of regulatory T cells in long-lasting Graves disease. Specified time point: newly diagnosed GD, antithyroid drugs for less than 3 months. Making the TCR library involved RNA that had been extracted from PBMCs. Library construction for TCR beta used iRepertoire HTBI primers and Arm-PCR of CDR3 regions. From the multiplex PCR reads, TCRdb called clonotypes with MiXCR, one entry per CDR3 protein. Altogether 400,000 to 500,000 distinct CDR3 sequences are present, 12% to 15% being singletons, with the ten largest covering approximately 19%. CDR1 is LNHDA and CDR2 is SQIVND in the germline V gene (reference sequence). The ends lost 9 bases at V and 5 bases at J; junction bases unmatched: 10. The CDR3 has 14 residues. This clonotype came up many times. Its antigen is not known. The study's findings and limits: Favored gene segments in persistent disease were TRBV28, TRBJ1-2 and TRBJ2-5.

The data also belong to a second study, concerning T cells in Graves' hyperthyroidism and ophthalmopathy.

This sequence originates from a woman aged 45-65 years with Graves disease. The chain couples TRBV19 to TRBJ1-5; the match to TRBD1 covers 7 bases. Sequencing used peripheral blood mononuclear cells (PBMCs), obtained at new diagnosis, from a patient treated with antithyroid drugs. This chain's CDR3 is CASARQGWDQPQHF. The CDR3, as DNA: TGTGCCAGCGCTCGACAGGGATGGGATCAGCCCCAGCATTTT. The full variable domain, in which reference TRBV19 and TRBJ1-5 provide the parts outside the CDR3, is DGGITQSPKYLFRKEGQNVTLSCEQNLNHDAMYWYRQDPGQGLRLIYYSQIVNDFQKGDIAEGYSVSREKKESFPLTVTSAQKNPTAFYLCASARQGWDQPQHFGDGTRLSIL.